A selection of T cell receptor beta chains follows, all from one sample in a study of blood T cell repertoires in COVID-19. Profiled with immunoSEQ multiplex PCR; TCRdb holds only in-frame clones, not every one. The data show 150,000 to 200,000 clones, around 86% seen once. Material for sequencing was peripheral blood. Receptors originate from a man in his sixties or seventies who had recovered from COVID-19. The CDR3 runs from the conserved cysteine through the conserved F or W. D genes are given only for firm matches. Size is omitted from some rows. Given values are once, few, many or a class for expanded clones.

CDR3 length: 17
clone size: -
J gene: TRBJ2-3
D gene: TRBD2
V gene: TRBV14
CDR3 protein: CASSQAKLAGGRDTQYF
CDR3 DNA: TGTGCCAGCAGCCAAGCAAAGCTAGCGGGAGGCCGCGATACGCAGTATTTT

CDR3 length: 15
clone size: -
J gene: TRBJ2-3
D gene: -
V gene: TRBV19
CDR3 protein: CASSLQGTNTDTQYF
CDR3 DNA: TGTGCCAGTAGTTTACAGGGAACTAACACAGATACGCAGTATTTT

CDR3 length: 13
clone size: -
J gene: TRBJ1-6
D gene: TRBD1
V gene: TRBV25-1
CDR3 protein: CASSENRGSPLHF
CDR3 DNA: TGTGCCAGCAGTGAAAACAGGGGTTCACCCCTCCACTTT

CDR3 length: 18
clone size: once
J gene: TRBJ2-7
D gene: TRBD2
V gene: TRBV18
CDR3 protein: CASSPDGTSGRATYEQYF
CDR3 DNA: TGTGCCAGCTCACCTGACGGGACTAGCGGGAGGGCCACCTACGAGCAGTACTTC

CDR3 length: 13
clone size: once
J gene: TRBJ2-2
D gene: -
V gene: TRBV5-6
CDR3 protein: CASSSTVTGELFF
CDR3 DNA: TGTGCCAGCAGCTCGACAGTCACCGGGGAGCTGTTTTTT

CDR3 length: 13
clone size: -
J gene: TRBJ2-7
D gene: -
V gene: TRBV5-8
CDR3 protein: CASSADTFYEQYF
CDR3 DNA: TGTGCCAGCAGCGCCGACACCTTCTACGAGCAGTACTTC

CDR3 length: 14
clone size: -
J gene: TRBJ2-7
D gene: -
V gene: TRBV6-5
CDR3 protein: CASSPTHSSYEQYF
CDR3 DNA: TGTGCCAGCAGTCCGACACATAGCTCCTACGAGCAGTACTTC

CDR3 length: 13
clone size: -
J gene: TRBJ2-3
D gene: TRBD1
V gene: TRBV29-1
CDR3 protein: CIVGQGHTDTQYF
CDR3 DNA: TGCATCGTCGGACAGGGCCACACAGATACGCAGTATTTT

CDR3 length: 14
clone size: once
J gene: TRBJ2-1
D gene: TRBD2
V gene: TRBV7-8
CDR3 protein: CASVAGLAPDEQFF
CDR3 DNA: TGTGCCAGCGTTGCGGGACTAGCCCCCGATGAGCAGTTCTTC

CDR3 length: 15
clone size: -
J gene: TRBJ2-6
D gene: -
V gene: TRBV2
CDR3 protein: CASSLIQSGANVLTF
CDR3 DNA: TGTGCCAGCAGTTTGATACAATCTGGGGCCAACGTCCTGACTTTC